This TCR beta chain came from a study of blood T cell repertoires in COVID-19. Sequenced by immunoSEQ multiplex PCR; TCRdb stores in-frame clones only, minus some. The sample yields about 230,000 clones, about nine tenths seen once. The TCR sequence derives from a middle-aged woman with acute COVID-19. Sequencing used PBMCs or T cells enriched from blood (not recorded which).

The CDR3 nucleotides read TGTGCCAGCACGCCCCGGGGGCAGTACGTC. It codes for CASTPRGQYV. The chain recombines TRBV11-2 with TRBJ2-7; D might be TRBD2 (5 bases). Germline V gives CDR1 SGHAT, CDR2 FQNNGV. The CDR3 is 10 amino acids. Between the trimmed V and J ends, which lost 7 bases and 9 bases, there was a span of 10 bases.